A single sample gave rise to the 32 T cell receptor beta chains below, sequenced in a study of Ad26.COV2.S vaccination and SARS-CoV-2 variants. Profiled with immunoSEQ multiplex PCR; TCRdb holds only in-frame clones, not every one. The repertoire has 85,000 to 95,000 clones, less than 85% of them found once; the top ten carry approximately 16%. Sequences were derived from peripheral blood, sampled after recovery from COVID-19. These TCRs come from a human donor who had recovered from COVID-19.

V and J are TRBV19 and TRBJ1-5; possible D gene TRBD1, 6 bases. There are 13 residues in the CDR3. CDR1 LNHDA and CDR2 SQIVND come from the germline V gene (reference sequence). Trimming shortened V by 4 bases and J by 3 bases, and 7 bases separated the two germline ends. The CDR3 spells CASSNRDNQPQHF. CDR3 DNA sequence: TGTGCCAGTAGTAACAGGGACAATCAGCCCCAGCATTTT.

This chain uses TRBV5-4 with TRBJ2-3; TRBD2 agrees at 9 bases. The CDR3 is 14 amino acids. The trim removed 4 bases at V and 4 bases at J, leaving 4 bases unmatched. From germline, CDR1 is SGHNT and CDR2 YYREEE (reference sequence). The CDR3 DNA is TGTGCCAGCAGCAGGCGGGAGGGTTCAGATACGCAGTATTTT. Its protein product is CASSRREGSDTQYF.

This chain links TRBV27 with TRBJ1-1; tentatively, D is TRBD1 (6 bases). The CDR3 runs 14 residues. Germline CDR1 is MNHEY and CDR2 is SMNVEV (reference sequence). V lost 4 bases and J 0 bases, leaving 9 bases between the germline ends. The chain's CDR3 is CASSYGGLNTEAFF. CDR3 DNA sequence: TGTGCCAGCAGTTATGGGGGGCTGAACACTGAAGCTTTCTTT.

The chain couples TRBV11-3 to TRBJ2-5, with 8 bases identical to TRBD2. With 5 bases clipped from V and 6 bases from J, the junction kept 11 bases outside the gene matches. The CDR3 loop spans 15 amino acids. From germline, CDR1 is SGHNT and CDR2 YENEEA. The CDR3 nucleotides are TGTGCCAGCAGCCCGGGGGGTAGCGGGATAAAGACCCAGTACTTC. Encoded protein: CASSPGGSGIKTQYF.

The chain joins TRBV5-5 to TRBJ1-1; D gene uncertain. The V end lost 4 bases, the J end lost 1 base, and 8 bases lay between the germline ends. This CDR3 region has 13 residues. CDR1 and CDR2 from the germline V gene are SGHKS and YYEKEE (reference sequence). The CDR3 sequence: CASSDVPNTEAFF. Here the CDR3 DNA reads TGTGCCAGCAGCGACGTCCCGAACACTGAAGCTTTCTTT.

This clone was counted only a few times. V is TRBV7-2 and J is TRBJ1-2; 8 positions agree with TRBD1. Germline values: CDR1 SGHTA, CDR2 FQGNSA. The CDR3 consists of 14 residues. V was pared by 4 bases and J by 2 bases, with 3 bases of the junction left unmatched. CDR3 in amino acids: CASSSAGGNYGYTF. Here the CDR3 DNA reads TGTGCCAGCAGCTCTGCAGGGGGCAACTATGGCTACACCTTC.

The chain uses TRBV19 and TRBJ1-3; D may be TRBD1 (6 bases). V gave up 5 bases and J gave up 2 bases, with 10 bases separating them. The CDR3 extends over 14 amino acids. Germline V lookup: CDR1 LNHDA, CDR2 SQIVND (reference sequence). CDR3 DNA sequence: TGTGCCAGTAGTGTAAGGACAGCTGGAAACACCATATATTTT. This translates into CASSVRTAGNTIYF.

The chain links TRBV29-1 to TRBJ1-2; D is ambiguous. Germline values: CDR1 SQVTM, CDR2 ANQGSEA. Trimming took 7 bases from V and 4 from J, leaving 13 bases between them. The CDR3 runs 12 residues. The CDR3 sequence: CSGTIAGYGYTF. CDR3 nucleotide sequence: TGCAGCGGCACCATTGCGGGCTATGGCTACACCTTC. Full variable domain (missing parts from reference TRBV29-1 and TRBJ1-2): SAVISQKPSRDICQRGTSLTIQCQVDSQVTMMFWYRQQPGQSLTLIATANQGSEATYESGFVIDKFPISRPNLTFSTLTVSNMSPEDSSIYLCSGTIAGYGYTFGSGTRLTVV.

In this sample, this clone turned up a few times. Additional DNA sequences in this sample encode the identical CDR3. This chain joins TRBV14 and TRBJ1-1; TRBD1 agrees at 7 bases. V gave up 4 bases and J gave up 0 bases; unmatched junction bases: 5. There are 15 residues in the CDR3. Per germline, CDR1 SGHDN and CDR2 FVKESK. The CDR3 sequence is CASSLRTGLNTEAFF. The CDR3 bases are TGTGCCAGCAGCCTAAGGACAGGATTGAACACTGAAGCTTTCTTT.

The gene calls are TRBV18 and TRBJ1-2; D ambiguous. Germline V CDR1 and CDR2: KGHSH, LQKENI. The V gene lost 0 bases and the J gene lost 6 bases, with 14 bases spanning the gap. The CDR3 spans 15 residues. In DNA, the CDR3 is TGTGCCAGCTCACCACCGACTTCCAGAGGGAATGGCTACACCTTC. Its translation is CASSPPTSRGNGYTF.

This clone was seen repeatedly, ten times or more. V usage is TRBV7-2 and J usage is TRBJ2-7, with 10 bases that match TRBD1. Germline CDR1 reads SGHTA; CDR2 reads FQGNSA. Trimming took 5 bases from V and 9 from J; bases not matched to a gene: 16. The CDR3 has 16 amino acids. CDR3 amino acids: CASSAPQDRGRGSQYF. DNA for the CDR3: TGTGCCAGCAGCGCACCGCAAGACAGGGGGCGCGGATCGCAGTACTTC.

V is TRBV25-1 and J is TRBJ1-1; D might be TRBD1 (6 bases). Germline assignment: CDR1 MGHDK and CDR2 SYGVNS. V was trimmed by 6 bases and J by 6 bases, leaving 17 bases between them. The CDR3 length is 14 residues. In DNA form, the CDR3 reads TGTGCCAGCAGCCTTACATCCGGGGGCGCTGAAGCTTTCTTT. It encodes CASSLTSGGAEAFF.

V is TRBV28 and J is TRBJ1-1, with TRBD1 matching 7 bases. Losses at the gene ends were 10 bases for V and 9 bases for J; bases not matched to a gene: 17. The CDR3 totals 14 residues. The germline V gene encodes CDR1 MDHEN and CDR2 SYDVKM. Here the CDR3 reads CATKKTGPNLQAFF. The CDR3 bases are TGTGCCACCAAAAAGACAGGGCCAAATCTGCAAGCTTTCTTT.

CDR3 nucleotide sequence: TGTGCCAGCAGTTTGGGACTAGCGGGACTAATTTACGAGCAGTACTTC. Translated, it gives CASSLGLAGLIYEQYF. This chain links TRBV28 with TRBJ2-7; 13 nucleotides match TRBD2. The V gene end was trimmed by 3 bases and the J gene end by 4 bases; junction bases not matched to a gene: 6. The CDR3 is made up of 16 amino acids. CDR1 is MDHEN, CDR2 SYDVKM, per germline.

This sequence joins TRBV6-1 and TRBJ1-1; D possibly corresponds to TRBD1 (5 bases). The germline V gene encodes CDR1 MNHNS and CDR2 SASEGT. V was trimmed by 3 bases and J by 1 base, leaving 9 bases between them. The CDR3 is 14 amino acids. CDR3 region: CASSEGRQNTEAFF. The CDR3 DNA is TGTGCCAGCAGTGAGGGACGACAGAACACTGAAGCTTTCTTT.

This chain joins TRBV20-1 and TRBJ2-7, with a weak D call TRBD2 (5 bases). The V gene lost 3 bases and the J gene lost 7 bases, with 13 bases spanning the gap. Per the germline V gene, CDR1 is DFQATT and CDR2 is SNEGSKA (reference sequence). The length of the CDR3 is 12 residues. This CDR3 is CSASLASEEQYF. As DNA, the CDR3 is TGCAGTGCTAGTCTAGCATCGGAAGAGCAGTACTTC.

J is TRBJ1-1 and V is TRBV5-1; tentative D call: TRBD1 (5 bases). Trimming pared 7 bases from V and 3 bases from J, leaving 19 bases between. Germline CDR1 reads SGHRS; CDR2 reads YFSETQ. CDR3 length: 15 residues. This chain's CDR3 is CASGGGGFRDTEAFF. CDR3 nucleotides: TGCGCCAGCGGTGGGGGTGGATTTCGGGACACTGAAGCTTTCTTT. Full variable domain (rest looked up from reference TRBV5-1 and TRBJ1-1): KAGVTQTPRYLIKTRGQQVTLSCSPISGHRSVSWYQQTPGQGLQFLFEYFSETQRNKGNFPGRFSGRQFSNSRSEMNVSTLELGDSALYLCASGGGGFRDTEAFFGQGTRLTVV.

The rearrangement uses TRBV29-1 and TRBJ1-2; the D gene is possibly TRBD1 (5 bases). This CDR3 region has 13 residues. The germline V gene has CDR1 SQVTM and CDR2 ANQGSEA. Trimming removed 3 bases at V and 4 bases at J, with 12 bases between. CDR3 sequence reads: CSVDQGQGYGYTF. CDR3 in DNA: TGCAGCGTTGATCAAGGCCAGGGCTATGGCTACACCTTC.

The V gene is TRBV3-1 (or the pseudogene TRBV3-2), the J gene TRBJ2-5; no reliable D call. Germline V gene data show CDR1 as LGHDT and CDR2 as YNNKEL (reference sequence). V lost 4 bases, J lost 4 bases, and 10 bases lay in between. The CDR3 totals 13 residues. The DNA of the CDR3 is TGTGCCAGCAGCCTCCTGGGCGGAGAGACCCAGTACTTC. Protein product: CASSLLGGETQYF.

As DNA, the CDR3 is TGTGCCAGCAGCCAAGTGGGACTACCTGAAGCTTTCTTT. It translates to CASSQVGLPEAFF. The chain employs TRBV4-2 and TRBJ1-1; a possible D gene is TRBD1 (5 bases). Trimming removed 1 base from V and 6 bases from J, with 9 bases in between. Germline CDR1 and CDR2: LGHNA and YNFKEQ. The CDR3 contains 13 residues.

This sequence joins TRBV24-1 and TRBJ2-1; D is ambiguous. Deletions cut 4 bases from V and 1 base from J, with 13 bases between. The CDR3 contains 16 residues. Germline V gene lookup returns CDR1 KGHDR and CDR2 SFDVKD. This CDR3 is CATSEPTYGSYNEQFF. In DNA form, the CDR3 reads TGTGCCACCAGTGAGCCCACTTATGGGTCCTACAATGAGCAGTTCTTC.

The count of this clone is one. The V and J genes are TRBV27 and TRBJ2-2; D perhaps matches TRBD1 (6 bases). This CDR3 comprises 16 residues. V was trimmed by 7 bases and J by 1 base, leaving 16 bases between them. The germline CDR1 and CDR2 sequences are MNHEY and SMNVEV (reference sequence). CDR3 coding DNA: TGTGCCAGCAAAGAAGATACAGGGTTGAACACCGGGGAGCTGTTTTTT. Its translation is CASKEDTGLNTGELFF.

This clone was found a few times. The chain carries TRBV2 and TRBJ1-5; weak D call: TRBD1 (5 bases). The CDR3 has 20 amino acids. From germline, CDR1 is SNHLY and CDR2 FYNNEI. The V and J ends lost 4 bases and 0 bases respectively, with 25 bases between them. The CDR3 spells CASSVKYGNTGENSNQPQHF. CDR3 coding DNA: TGTGCCAGCAGTGTTAAGTACGGGAATACGGGGGAAAATAGCAATCAGCCCCAGCATTTT.

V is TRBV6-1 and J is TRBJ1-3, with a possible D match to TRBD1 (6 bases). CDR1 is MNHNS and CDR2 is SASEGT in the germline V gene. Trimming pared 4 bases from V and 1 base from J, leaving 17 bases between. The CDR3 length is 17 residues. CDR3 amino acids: CASSGSRRGTSGNTIYF. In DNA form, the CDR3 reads TGTGCCAGCAGTGGAAGTCGGAGGGGGACTTCTGGAAACACCATATATTTT.

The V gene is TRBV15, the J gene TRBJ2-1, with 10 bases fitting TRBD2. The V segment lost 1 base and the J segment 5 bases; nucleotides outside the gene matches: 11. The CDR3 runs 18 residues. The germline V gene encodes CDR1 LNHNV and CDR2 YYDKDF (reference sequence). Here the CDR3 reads CATSRAVAGGILNNEQFF. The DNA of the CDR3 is TGTGCCACCAGCAGAGCCGTAGCGGGAGGCATCCTAAACAATGAGCAGTTCTTC.

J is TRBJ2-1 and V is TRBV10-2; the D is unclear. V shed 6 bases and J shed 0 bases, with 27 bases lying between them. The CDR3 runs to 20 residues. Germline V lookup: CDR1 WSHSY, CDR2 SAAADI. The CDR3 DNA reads TGCGCCAGCAGCGGTTCAAACTCTCGGATCCCCCAGAGCTCCTACAATGAGCAGTTCTTC. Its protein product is CASSGSNSRIPQSSYNEQFF.

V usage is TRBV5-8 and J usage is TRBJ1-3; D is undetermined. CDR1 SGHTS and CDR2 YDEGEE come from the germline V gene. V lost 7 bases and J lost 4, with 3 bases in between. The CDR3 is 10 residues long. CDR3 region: CASAGNTIYF. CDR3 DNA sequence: TGTGCCAGCGCCGGAAACACCATATATTTT.

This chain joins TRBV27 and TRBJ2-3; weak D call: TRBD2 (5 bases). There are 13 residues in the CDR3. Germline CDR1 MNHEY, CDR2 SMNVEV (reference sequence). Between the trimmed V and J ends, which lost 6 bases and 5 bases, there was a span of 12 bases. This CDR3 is CASSRGLLDTQYF. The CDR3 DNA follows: TGTGCCAGCAGCCGAGGACTTCTAGATACGCAGTATTTT.

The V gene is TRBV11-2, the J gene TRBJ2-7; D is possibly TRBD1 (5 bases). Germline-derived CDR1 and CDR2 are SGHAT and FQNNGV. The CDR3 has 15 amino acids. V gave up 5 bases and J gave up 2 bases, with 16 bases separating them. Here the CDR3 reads CASSDLDGATYEQYF. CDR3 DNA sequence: TGTGCCAGCAGCGACCTCGATGGGGCTACCTACGAGCAGTACTTC.

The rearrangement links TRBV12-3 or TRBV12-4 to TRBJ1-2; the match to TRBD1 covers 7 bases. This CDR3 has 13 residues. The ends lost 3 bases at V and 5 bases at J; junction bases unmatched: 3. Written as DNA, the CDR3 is TGTGCCAGCAGTTTCCAACAGGGGTATGGCTACACCTTC. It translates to CASSFQQGYGYTF.

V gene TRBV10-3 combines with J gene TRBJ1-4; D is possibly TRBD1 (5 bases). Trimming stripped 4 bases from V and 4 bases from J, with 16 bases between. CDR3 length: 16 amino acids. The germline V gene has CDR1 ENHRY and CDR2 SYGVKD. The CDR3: CAISADQGGVNEKLFF. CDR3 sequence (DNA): TGTGCCATCAGTGCGGACCAGGGAGGGGTTAATGAAAAACTGTTTTTT.

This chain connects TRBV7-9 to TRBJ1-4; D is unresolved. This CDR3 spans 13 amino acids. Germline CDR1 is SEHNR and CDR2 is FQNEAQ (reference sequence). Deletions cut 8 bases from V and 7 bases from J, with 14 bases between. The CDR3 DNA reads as TGTGCCAGCGAGAAGGCTGGGAGTGAAAAACTGTTTTTT. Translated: CASEKAGSEKLFF.